This T cell receptor (beta chain) was recorded in a study of blood T cells in healthy people across ages. Each sample gave at least 6.5 million isolated PBMCs. Study-wide results and limits: Getting older went along with TCR beta diversity per million T cells dropping roughly linearly.

This clonotype was seen a few times. What it recognizes is unknown. The authors ran a second PCR of about 6 to 12 cycles using a sample-barcoded 5' primer and a J-beta primer mix. TCRdb re-called the 5' RACE reads with MiXCR, one entry per CDR3 protein. The data contain roughly 730,000 distinct CDR3 sequences, roughly 50% of them singletons. The V and J ends lost 6 bases and 0 bases, in that order; junction bases with no gene match: 6. The germline gives CDR1 MNHEY, CDR2 SVGEGT. The CDR3 length is 15 residues. The material sequenced was blood. This clonotype originated in a man aged 40-55 years in good health. The chain has TRBV6-2 or TRBV6-3 and TRBJ2-7, with TRBD2 matching 9 bases. The CDR3 here is CASRRTLAGSYEQYF. CDR3 DNA sequence: TGTGCCAGCAGACGCACACTAGCGGGCTCCTACGAGCAGTACTTC.